The 5 T cell receptor beta chains given below trace back to one sample, sequenced in a study of blood T cells in healthy people across ages (dated by TCRdb to the mid-2010s). The library came from 5' RACE. For sequencing, an Illumina HiSeq 2500 was employed. A second about 7 to 11 cycle PCR used a sample-barcoded 5' primer and a J-beta primer mix. TCRdb ran its own pipeline on the public reads, namely fastp trimming at Q25 and MiXCR clone calling, and kept in-frame beta chains. For every CDR3 protein sequence, its rows merge into one entry that carries the most common genes and DNA. The table for this sample lists about 1,800,000 distinct CDR3 sequences; 28% of them were counted only once. Of the sample, 6.5% to 8.5% is held by the ten largest clones. Sequencing input: blood. The receptor source for this set is a woman aged 30 to 39 in good health.

This clonotype was seen a single time. This may stem from a read error, because a much larger clone lies one nucleotide away. The genes are TRBV20-1 and TRBJ2-7; 7 bases agree with TRBD1. Trimming cost V 8 bases and J 2 bases; bases outside gene matches: 3. The CDR3 consists of 11 residues. From germline, CDR1 is DFQATT and CDR2 SNEGSKA (reference sequence). CDR3 DNA: TGCAGTCAACAGGGGACCTACGAGCAGTACGTC. This translates into CSQQGTYEQYV.

This clonotype showed up many times. This chain connects TRBV12-3 or TRBV12-4 to TRBJ2-5; D ambiguous. Between the trimmed V and J ends, which lost 4 bases and 2 bases, there was a span of 8 bases. The CDR3 totals 13 residues. In nucleotides, the CDR3 is TGTGCCAGCAGTTCGGCCAGTCAAGAGACCCAGTACTTC. Protein product: CASSSASQETQYF.

This clonotype was recorded a few times. The chain uses TRBV24-1 and TRBJ2-1; D is possibly TRBD1 (5 bases). The CDR3 extends over 14 amino acids. V gave up 9 bases and J gave up 4 bases, with 15 bases separating them. Germline CDR1 reads KGHDR; CDR2 reads SFDVKD. The CDR3 sequence is CATENTGWYNEQFF. In DNA, the CDR3 is TGTGCCACCGAAAACACAGGATGGTACAATGAGCAGTTCTTC.

The rearrangement links TRBV14 to TRBJ2-1; TRBD2 matches at 10 bases. Trimming took 1 base from V and 4 from J; bases not matched to a gene: 4. This CDR3 spans 16 amino acids. Germline V lookup: CDR1 SGHDN, CDR2 FVKESK. The CDR3 loop is CASSQAGTSVYNEQFF. CDR3 nucleotide sequence: TGTGCCAGCAGCCAAGCCGGGACTAGCGTGTACAATGAGCAGTTCTTC.

This clonotype was counted ten times or more. The chain recombines TRBV7-2 with TRBJ2-4, with D perhaps matching TRBD1 or TRBD2 (5 bases each). Germline V CDR1 and CDR2: SGHTA, FQGNSA. The CDR3 consists of 17 residues. With 5 bases removed from V and 3 bases from J, the gap between germline ends came to 20 bases. CDR3 loop: CASSPGRRTGSKNIQYF. The CDR3 bases are TGTGCCAGCAGCCCAGGGAGAAGGACGGGGAGCAAAAACATTCAGTACTTC.